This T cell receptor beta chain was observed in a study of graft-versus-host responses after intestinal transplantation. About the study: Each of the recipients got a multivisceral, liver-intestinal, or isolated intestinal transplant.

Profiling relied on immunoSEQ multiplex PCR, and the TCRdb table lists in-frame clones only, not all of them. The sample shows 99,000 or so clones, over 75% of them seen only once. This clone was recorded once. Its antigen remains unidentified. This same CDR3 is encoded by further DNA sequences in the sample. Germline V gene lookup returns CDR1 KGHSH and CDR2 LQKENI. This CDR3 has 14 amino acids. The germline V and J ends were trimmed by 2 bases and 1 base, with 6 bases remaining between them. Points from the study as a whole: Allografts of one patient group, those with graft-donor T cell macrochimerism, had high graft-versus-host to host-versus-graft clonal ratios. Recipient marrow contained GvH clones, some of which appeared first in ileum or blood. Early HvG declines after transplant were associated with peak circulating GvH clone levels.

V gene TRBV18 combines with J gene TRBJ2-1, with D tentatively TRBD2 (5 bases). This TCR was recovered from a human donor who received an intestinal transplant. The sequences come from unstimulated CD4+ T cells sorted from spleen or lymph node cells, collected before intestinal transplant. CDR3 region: CASSPGRSYNEQFF. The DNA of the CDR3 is TGTGCCAGCTCACCAGGGAGATCCTACAATGAGCAGTTCTTC.